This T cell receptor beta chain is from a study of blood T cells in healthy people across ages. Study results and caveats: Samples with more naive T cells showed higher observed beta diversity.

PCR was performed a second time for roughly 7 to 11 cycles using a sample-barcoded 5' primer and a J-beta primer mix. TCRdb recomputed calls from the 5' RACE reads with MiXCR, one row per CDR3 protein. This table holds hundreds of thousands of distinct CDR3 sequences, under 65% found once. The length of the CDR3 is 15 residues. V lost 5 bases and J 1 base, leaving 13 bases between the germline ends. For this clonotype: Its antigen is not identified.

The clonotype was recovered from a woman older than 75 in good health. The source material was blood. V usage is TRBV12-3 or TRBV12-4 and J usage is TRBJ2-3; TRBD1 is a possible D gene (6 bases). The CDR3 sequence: CASSNRDTRTDTQYF. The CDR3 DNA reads TGTGCCAGCAGTAACCGGGACACGCGCACAGATACGCAGTATTTT.